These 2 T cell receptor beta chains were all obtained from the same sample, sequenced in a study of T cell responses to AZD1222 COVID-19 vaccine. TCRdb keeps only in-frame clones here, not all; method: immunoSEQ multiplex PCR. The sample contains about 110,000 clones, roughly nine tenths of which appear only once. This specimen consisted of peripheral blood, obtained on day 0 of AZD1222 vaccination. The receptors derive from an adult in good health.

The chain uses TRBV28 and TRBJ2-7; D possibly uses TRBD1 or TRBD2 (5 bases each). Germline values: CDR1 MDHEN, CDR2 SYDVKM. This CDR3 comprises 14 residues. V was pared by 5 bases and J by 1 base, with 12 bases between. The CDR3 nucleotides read TGTGCCAGCAGTGGGGACGGACATTCCTACGAGCAGTACTTC. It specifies CASSGDGHSYEQYF.

The CDR3, as DNA: TGCGCCAGCAGCTTGCAAGGTTTGGATGAGCAGTTCTTC. This gives the protein CASSLQGLDEQFF. The chain uses TRBV5-1 and TRBJ2-1; D uncertain. The CDR3 extends over 13 amino acids. Germline CDR1 SGHRS, CDR2 YFSETQ. V lost 1 base to trimming and J lost 8 bases, with 10 bases between them.